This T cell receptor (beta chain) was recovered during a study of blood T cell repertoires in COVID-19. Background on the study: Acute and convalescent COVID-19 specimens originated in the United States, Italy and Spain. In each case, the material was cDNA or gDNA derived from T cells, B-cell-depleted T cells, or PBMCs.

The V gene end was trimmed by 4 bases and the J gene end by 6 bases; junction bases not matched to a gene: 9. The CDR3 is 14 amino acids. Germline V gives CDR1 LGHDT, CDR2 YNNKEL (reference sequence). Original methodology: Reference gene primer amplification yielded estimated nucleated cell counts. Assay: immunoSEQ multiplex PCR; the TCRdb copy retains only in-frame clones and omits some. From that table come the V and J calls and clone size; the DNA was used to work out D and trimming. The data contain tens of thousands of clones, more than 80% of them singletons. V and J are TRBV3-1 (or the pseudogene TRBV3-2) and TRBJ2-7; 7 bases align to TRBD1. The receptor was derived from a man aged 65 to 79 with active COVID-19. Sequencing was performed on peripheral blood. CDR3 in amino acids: CASSPTGTFGEQYF. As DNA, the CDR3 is TGTGCCAGCAGCCCGACAGGGACCTTCGGCGAGCAGTACTTC.